This T cell receptor (beta chain) derives from a study of shared clonotypes between healthy human individuals. Study details: Each donor contributed plates that comprised three CD4 naive, three CD4 memory, two CD8 naive and one CD8 memory.

This CDR3 spans 17 amino acids. Germline loops: CDR1 ENHRY, CDR2 SYGVKD. V dropped 3 bases and J dropped 0 bases, with 15 bases sitting between them. As defined, naive CD8 cells were CD45RO-negative and positively selected for CCR7, with terminally differentiated effector memory CD45RA+ cells excluded. Study-wide results and caveats: Naive subsets generally exceeded memory subsets in estimated richness.

Evenly divided among several immunoSEQ plates was the genomic DNA of each subset. Original data processing: For the immunoSEQ data, sequences were junction-only without quality scores, so filtering differed. Assay: immunoSEQ multiplex PCR; the TCRdb copy retains only in-frame clones and omits some. That table supplies the V and J calls and clone size; D and trimming were determined from the DNA. The profile covers around 1,900,000 clones, with 93% appearing a single time and 1.5% to 2% taken by the ten largest. A word on this clone: The antigen remains unidentified.

This TCR was sampled from a man aged 18 to 29 in good health. Some clones in this sample may be carry-over from other donors' samples. The chain couples TRBV10-3 to TRBJ2-1, with D possibly TRBD1 on 6 matching bases. What was sequenced was naive CD8+ T cells from PBMCs. CDR3 DNA sequence: TGTGCCATCAGTGATAGGGACACCATGAGCTCCTACAATGAGCAGTTCTTC. It translates to CAISDRDTMSSYNEQFF.